A selection of T cell receptor beta chains follows, all from one sample in a study of T cells in Graves' hyperthyroidism and ophthalmopathy. TCRdb re-called the multiplex PCR reads with MiXCR, one entry per CDR3 protein. The sample lists roughly 700,000 distinct CDR3 sequences, 35% occurring once. Material: blood. These receptor sequences come from a woman in her thirties or forties with Graves' hyperthyroidism. CDR3s include the opening cysteine and the closing phenylalanine or tryptophan. Fields, in order: clone size, D gene, J gene, V gene, CDR3 DNA, CDR3 protein. The D gene is left open where the match is weak. Expanded clones are given a class, and other clones once, few, many or no size at all.

clone size: NA
D gene: NA
J gene: TRBJ2-1
V gene: TRBV24-1
CDR3 DNA: TGTGCCACCAGTGATTCGCGGACGGATTACAATGAGCAGTTCTTC
CDR3 protein: CATSDSRTDYNEQFF

clone size: NA
D gene: TRBD1
J gene: TRBJ2-7
V gene: TRBV3-1
CDR3 DNA: TGTGCCAGCAGCCAGGCCGGGACAGGGAACGAGCAGTACTTC
CDR3 protein: CASSQAGTGNEQYF

clone size: few
D gene: TRBD1
J gene: TRBJ2-2
V gene: TRBV19
CDR3 DNA: TGTGCCAGCAGCCAGGCGGGACAGGGCTCCGGGGAGCTGTTTTTT
CDR3 protein: CASSQAGQGSGELFF

clone size: many
D gene: NA
J gene: TRBJ1-1
V gene: TRBV19
CDR3 DNA: TGTGCCAGTAGTACAGGGTTCATGAACACTGAAGCTTTCTTT
CDR3 protein: CASSTGFMNTEAFF

clone size: once
D gene: NA
J gene: TRBJ1-2
V gene: TRBV6-1
CDR3 DNA: TGTACCAGCAGCGATCGGACGTATGGGTATGGCTACACCTTC
CDR3 protein: CTSSDRTYGYGYTF

clone size: NA
D gene: TRBD2
J gene: TRBJ2-3
V gene: TRBV20-1
CDR3 DNA: TGCAGTGCTAGGCGGGGGGGAAGCACAGATACGCAGTATTTT
CDR3 protein: CSARRGGSTDTQYF

clone size: NA
D gene: TRBD1
J gene: TRBJ2-3
V gene: TRBV24-1
CDR3 DNA: TGTGCCACCAGTGTGACAGGGAGCACAGATACGCAGTATTTT
CDR3 protein: CATSVTGSTDTQYF

clone size: once
D gene: TRBD1
J gene: TRBJ2-7
V gene: TRBV19
CDR3 DNA: TGTGCCAGTAGTATAGGGGGACAGCTTACCTACGAGCAGTACTTC
CDR3 protein: CASSIGGQLTYEQYF

clone size: NA
D gene: NA
J gene: TRBJ1-6
V gene: TRBV19
CDR3 DNA: TGTGCCAGTAGTAGGGCTGGTTCACCCCTCCACTTT
CDR3 protein: CASSRAGSPLHF

clone size: few
D gene: NA
J gene: TRBJ2-7
V gene: TRBV6-5
CDR3 DNA: TGTGCCAGCAGTTACTCGGAGCAGCTCGCCTACGAGCAGTACTTC
CDR3 protein: CASSYSEQLAYEQYF

clone size: many
D gene: NA
J gene: TRBJ2-6
V gene: TRBV20-1
CDR3 DNA: TGCAGTGCTAGTCCCCCCAGTGGAATCTCTGGGGCCAACGTCCTGACTTTC
CDR3 protein: CSASPPSGISGANVLTF

clone size: many
D gene: NA
J gene: TRBJ1-1
V gene: TRBV4-2
CDR3 DNA: TGTGCCAGCAGCCAAGATGTAACAGGCGGGGAAGCTTTCTTT
CDR3 protein: CASSQDVTGGEAFF

clone size: NA
D gene: NA
J gene: TRBJ2-5
V gene: TRBV20-1
CDR3 DNA: TGCAGTGCAAGGCCTCTAGCGAAACAAGAGACCCAGTACTTC
CDR3 protein: CSARPLAKQETQYF

clone size: NA
D gene: NA
J gene: TRBJ1-2
V gene: TRBV29-1
CDR3 DNA: TGCAGCGTGGGGGACACCCCAAGCGGAGGCTACACCTTC
CDR3 protein: CSVGDTPSGGYTF

clone size: many
D gene: NA
J gene: TRBJ1-6
V gene: TRBV19
CDR3 DNA: TGTGCCAGTAGTATGTCAGGGCCCGTTTCTCCCCTCCACTTT
CDR3 protein: CASSMSGPVSPLHF

clone size: NA
D gene: NA
J gene: TRBJ1-2
V gene: TRBV5-4
CDR3 DNA: TGTGCCAGCAGCAAGGGGACAAACGCTTATGGCTACACCTTC
CDR3 protein: CASSKGTNAYGYTF

clone size: few
D gene: TRBD2
J gene: TRBJ2-5
V gene: TRBV19
CDR3 DNA: TGTGCCAGTAGTAGGGGTACGACTAGCGGGATTGAGACCCAGTACTTC
CDR3 protein: CASSRGTTSGIETQYF

clone size: NA
D gene: TRBD1
J gene: TRBJ1-2
V gene: TRBV10-3
CDR3 DNA: TGTGCCATCAGGCGACAGGGGGCCCGCTATGGCTACACCTTC
CDR3 protein: CAIRRQGARYGYTF

clone size: few
D gene: NA
J gene: TRBJ2-6
V gene: TRBV19
CDR3 DNA: TGTGCCACGGGGACCGCCCCGGATGGGGCCAACGTCCTGACTTTC
CDR3 protein: CATGTAPDGANVLTF

clone size: NA
D gene: NA
J gene: TRBJ1-5
V gene: TRBV7-9
CDR3 DNA: TGTGCCAGCAGCCCTCGGAGAGGCCAGCGGTGGCAGCCCCAGCATTTT
CDR3 protein: CASSPRRGQRWQPQHF

clone size: many
D gene: TRBD2
J gene: TRBJ2-7
V gene: TRBV2
CDR3 DNA: TGTGCCAGAGCCAAGCGGGGGACCTACGAGCAGTACTTC
CDR3 protein: CARAKRGTYEQYF

clone size: NA
D gene: TRBD1
J gene: TRBJ1-2
V gene: TRBV3-1
CDR3 DNA: TGTGCCAGCAGCCAAGTTAGCAGGGGGCGAACCTTC
CDR3 protein: CASSQVSRGRTF

clone size: NA
D gene: NA
J gene: TRBJ1-2
V gene: TRBV19
CDR3 DNA: TGTGCCAGTACCTTGGCCCCGGGAGCGAGGGGCTATGGCTACACCTTC
CDR3 protein: CASTLAPGARGYGYTF

clone size: few
D gene: TRBD1
J gene: TRBJ2-2
V gene: TRBV11-2
CDR3 DNA: TGTGCCAGCAGCTTATCTTATAGAAGGGGACAGGACCCCGGGGAGCTGTTTTTT
CDR3 protein: CASSLSYRRGQDPGELFF

clone size: few
D gene: NA
J gene: TRBJ1-2
V gene: TRBV6-1
CDR3 DNA: TGTGCCAGCAGTGAAGATGAGGTTTTGGGCTACACCTTC
CDR3 protein: CASSEDEVLGYTF

clone size: NA
D gene: NA
J gene: TRBJ2-7
V gene: TRBV5-1
CDR3 DNA: TGCGCCAGCAGCCGTCAAGGCGGGAACAGCCCCTACGAGCAGTACTTC
CDR3 protein: CASSRQGGNSPYEQYF

clone size: NA
D gene: TRBD1
J gene: TRBJ2-3
V gene: TRBV7-8
CDR3 DNA: TGTGCCAGCAGCTTGAAACTGGGACAGCTAATCACAGATACGCAGTATTTT
CDR3 protein: CASSLKLGQLITDTQYF

clone size: many
D gene: NA
J gene: TRBJ2-2
V gene: TRBV25-1
CDR3 DNA: TGTGCCAGCAGCTGGGCTAGTGGGACCGGGGAGCTGTTTTTT
CDR3 protein: CASSWASGTGELFF

clone size: once
D gene: TRBD1
J gene: TRBJ2-1
V gene: TRBV10-1
CDR3 DNA: TGCGCCAGCAGCCCGGGACAGAACAATGAGCAGTTCTTC
CDR3 protein: CASSPGQNNEQFF

clone size: NA
D gene: NA
J gene: TRBJ1-2
V gene: TRBV6-6
CDR3 DNA: TGTGCCAGCAGTTACCGGGACGGTTCTAACTATGGCTACACCTTC
CDR3 protein: CASSYRDGSNYGYTF

clone size: NA
D gene: TRBD2
J gene: TRBJ2-5
V gene: TRBV9
CDR3 DNA: TGTGCCAGCAGCGTAGAGGGGACGGGGGGGCAGTACCAAGAGACCCAGTACTTC
CDR3 protein: CASSVEGTGGQYQETQYF

clone size: few
D gene: NA
J gene: TRBJ2-3
V gene: TRBV24-1
CDR3 DNA: TGTGCCACCAGTGAGGCCCAGATACGGGCAGATACGCAGTATTTT
CDR3 protein: CATSEAQIRADTQYF

clone size: NA
D gene: NA
J gene: TRBJ1-2
V gene: TRBV7-2
CDR3 DNA: TGCGCCAGCAGCCAACCGTCACAGAGTAACTATGGCTACACCTTC
CDR3 protein: CASSQPSQSNYGYTF

clone size: many
D gene: NA
J gene: TRBJ1-2
V gene: TRBV6-6
CDR3 DNA: TGTGCCAGCAGTTACTCGTCCTTGACAGCGATTTATGGCTACACCTTC
CDR3 protein: CASSYSSLTAIYGYTF

clone size: NA
D gene: NA
J gene: TRBJ1-2
V gene: TRBV7-9
CDR3 DNA: TGTGCCAGCAGTGCCCGGACAGCCGCTAACTATGGCTACACCTTC
CDR3 protein: CASSARTAANYGYTF

clone size: many
D gene: TRBD1
J gene: TRBJ1-5
V gene: TRBV20-1
CDR3 DNA: TGCAGTGCCTCTGGACAGGCGGATCAGCCCCAGCATTTT
CDR3 protein: CSASGQADQPQHF

clone size: NA
D gene: NA
J gene: TRBJ2-7
V gene: TRBV6-5
CDR3 DNA: TGTGCCAGCAGCTGGCGGGGTCCCTACGAGCAGTACTTC
CDR3 protein: CASSWRGPYEQYF

clone size: NA
D gene: TRBD2
J gene: TRBJ2-7
V gene: TRBV7-3
CDR3 DNA: TGTGCCAGCAGCTTCGCGGGACTAGCGGGAGGCCCCCCTTACGAGCAGTACTTC
CDR3 protein: CASSFAGLAGGPPYEQYF

clone size: NA
D gene: TRBD2
J gene: TRBJ2-7
V gene: TRBV11-2
CDR3 DNA: TGTGCCAGCAGCTCCTATAGCGGGAGCTACGAGCAGTACTTC
CDR3 protein: CASSSYSGSYEQYF

clone size: NA
D gene: TRBD2
J gene: TRBJ2-7
V gene: TRBV6-6
CDR3 DNA: TGTGCCAGCAGTTACTCCCTAGCGGCTTACGAGCAGTACTTC
CDR3 protein: CASSYSLAAYEQYF

clone size: NA
D gene: NA
J gene: TRBJ2-6
V gene: TRBV10-3
CDR3 DNA: TGTGCCAGCAGTACCGGACTACCGCTCGGGGCCAACGTCCTGACTTTC
CDR3 protein: CASSTGLPLGANVLTF